This TCR beta chain originates from a study of T cell changes during pregnancy in multiple sclerosis. The V gene's germline CDR1 is MDHEN and CDR2 SYDVKM. V was pared by 2 bases and J by 3 bases, with 11 bases of the junction left unmatched. This CDR3 has 17 amino acids. Profiling relied on immunoSEQ multiplex PCR, and the TCRdb table lists in-frame clones only, not all of them. The sample includes roughly 52,000 clones, about 92% of them seen just once. The sample consisted of CD4+ T cells from peripheral blood mononuclear cells, taken in the third trimester of pregnancy. The gene calls are TRBV28 and TRBJ2-5; 8 nucleotides line up with TRBD1. The receptor was isolated from a female donor with multiple sclerosis, enrolled in a pregnancy study. The CDR3 bases are TGTGCCAGCAGTTTAGGATTGGTGGGGACAGGAGAAGAGACCCAGTACTTC. Its protein is CASSLGLVGTGEETQYF.